This T cell receptor beta chain emerged from a study of T cells in Graves' hyperthyroidism and ophthalmopathy. With 5 bases clipped from V and 6 bases from J, the junction kept 10 bases outside the gene matches. Looked up from germline, CDR1 is SGHTA and CDR2 is FQGTGA. This CDR3 is 15 amino acids long. The investigators amplified TCR beta CDR3 regions from RNA transcripts. The HTBI set primed first-round TCR CDR3 RT-PCR. TCRdb called the multiplex PCR reads again in MiXCR, with one record for every CDR3 protein. The sample consists of roughly 110,000 distinct CDR3 sequences, about 16% of them appearing once.

The J gene is TRBJ2-1, the V gene TRBV7-3, with 7 bases lining up with TRBD1. This receptor was identified in a woman aged 50 to 60 with Graves' hyperthyroidism. Input material: blood. CDR3 nucleotides: TGTGCCAGCAGCCCATCTCCGGACAGGCGCAATGAGCAGTTCTTC. Translated: CASSPSPDRRNEQFF.